The TCR beta chain described here comes from a study of blood T cells in healthy people across ages. Whole-study results and caveats: Long-lived donors carried more naive CD4+ cells and greater diversity than aged donors. Across the age range, TCR beta diversity per million T cells fell in a roughly linear way.

It was with a sample-barcoded 5' primer and a J-beta primer mix that a second PCR of roughly 6 to 12 cycles was run. Through a template-switch adaptor with 12 random nucleotides, each cDNA molecule received a tag. TCRdb reprocessed the 5' RACE reads with MiXCR, giving one entry per CDR3 protein. The table lists 1.5 million to 2 million distinct CDR3 sequences, around half of them singletons, with 2.1% in the top ten. In germline, CDR1 is ENHRY, CDR2 SYGVKD. The CDR3 is 16 residues long. With 8 bases clipped from V and 3 bases from J, the junction kept 13 bases outside the gene matches. Regarding this clonotype: As yet, its antigen is unknown.

This TCR was recovered from a woman aged 40-49 years in good health. Sequencing was performed on blood. The chain has TRBV10-3 and TRBJ2-7, with 10 bases lining up with TRBD1. In DNA form, the CDR3 reads TGTGCCATCCGGGGACAGGGGATATCGTCGATCTACGAGCAGTACTTC. Protein sequence: CAIRGQGISSIYEQYF.